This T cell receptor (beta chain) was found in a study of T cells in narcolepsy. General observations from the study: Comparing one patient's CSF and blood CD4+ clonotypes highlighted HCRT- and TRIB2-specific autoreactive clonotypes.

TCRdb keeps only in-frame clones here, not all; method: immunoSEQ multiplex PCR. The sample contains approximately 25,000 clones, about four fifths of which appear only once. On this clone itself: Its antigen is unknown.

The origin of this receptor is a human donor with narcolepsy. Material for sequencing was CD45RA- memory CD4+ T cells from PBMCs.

DNA for the CDR3: TGTGCCAGCAGTTACTCCCGGGGAACTGAAGCTTTCTTT. It specifies CASSYSRGTEAFF. The J gene is TRBJ1-1, the V gene TRBV6-5, with D uncertain. Trimming stripped 0 bases from V and 5 bases from J, with 7 bases between. Germline values: CDR1 MNHEY, CDR2 SVGAGI. There are 13 residues in the CDR3.